This T cell receptor (beta chain) was captured by sequencing in a study of T cells after yellow fever vaccination. Germline loops: CDR1 MDHEN, CDR2 SYDVKM. With 6 bases clipped from V and 2 bases from J, the junction kept 4 bases outside the gene matches. This CDR3 is built from 13 residues. This clonotype was seen at least ten times. Antigen: not known. One entry per CDR3 protein results from TCRdb running MiXCR on the 5' RACE reads. The sample contains under 250,000 distinct CDR3 sequences, about 3% of which appear only once. Broader study findings: Across the CD4 and CD8 compartments, a small share of clonotypes was present in both. The secondary response peaked faster, at day 5 versus 15, but was weaker. In FACS-sorted repertoires, abundant clonotypes from the bulk population could appear as contaminants. Clones that expanded after primary vaccination mostly reappeared after the booster (nearly 98% CD4, 70% to 90% CD8).

The sample consisted of CD4+ T cells sorted from PBMCs, taken 10 days after the yellow fever booster vaccination. This TCR derives from a man younger than 35 who received the YFV17D yellow fever vaccine. The chain carries TRBV28 and TRBJ2-7, with TRBD1 identical over 7 bases. CDR3 amino acids: CASRIGTAYEQYF. CDR3 coding DNA: TGTGCCAGCAGAATCGGGACAGCCTACGAGCAGTACTTC.